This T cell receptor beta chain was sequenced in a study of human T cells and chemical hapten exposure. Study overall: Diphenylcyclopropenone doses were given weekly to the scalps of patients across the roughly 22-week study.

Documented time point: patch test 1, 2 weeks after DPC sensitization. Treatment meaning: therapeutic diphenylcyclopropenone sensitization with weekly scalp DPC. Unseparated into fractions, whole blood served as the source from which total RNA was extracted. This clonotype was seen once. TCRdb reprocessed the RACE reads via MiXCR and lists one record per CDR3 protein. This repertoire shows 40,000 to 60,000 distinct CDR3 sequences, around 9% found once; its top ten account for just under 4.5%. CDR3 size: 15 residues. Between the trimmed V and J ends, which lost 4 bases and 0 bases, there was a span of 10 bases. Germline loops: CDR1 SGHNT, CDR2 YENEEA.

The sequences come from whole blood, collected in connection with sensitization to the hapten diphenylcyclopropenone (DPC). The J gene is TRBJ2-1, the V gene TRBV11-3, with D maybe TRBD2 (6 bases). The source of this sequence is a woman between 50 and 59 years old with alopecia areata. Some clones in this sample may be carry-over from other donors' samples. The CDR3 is CASSSGLSSYNEQFF. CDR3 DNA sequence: TGTGCCAGCAGCTCGGGACTTAGCTCCTACAATGAGCAGTTCTTC.